This TCR beta chain was retrieved from a study of T cell changes during pregnancy in multiple sclerosis. The method was immunoSEQ multiplex PCR; TCRdb's version includes in-frame clones alone and lacks a portion of them. The sample contains some 70,000 clones, just over 90% of which appear only once. V lost 5 bases and J lost 6, with 8 bases in between. This CDR3 comprises 13 residues. CDR1 is SEHNR and CDR2 is FQNEAQ in the germline V gene (reference sequence). This TCR derives from a female donor in good health, enrolled as a control in a pregnancy study. The sample here was peripheral blood, taken in the second trimester of pregnancy. J is TRBJ2-6 and V is TRBV7-9, with D possibly being TRBD2 (5 bases). CDR3 nucleotide sequence: TGTGCCAGCAGCCCACGGGAGGCCAACGTCCTGACTTTC. Encoded protein: CASSPREANVLTF.